This TCR beta chain was retrieved from a study of blood T cell repertoires in COVID-19. Whole-study context: PBMCs, B-cell-depleted T cells, or T cells provided the cDNA or gDNA that made up the material.

CDR1 is SGHDT and CDR2 is YYEEEE in the germline V gene. The CDR3 consists of 15 residues. J was trimmed by 3 bases and V by 7 bases; bases with no gene match: 12. Clones were sequenced by immunoSEQ multiplex PCR, and TCRdb holds only the in-frame ones, with some missing. Found here are around 80,000 clones, over 65% of them singletons; the top ten hold about 5.7%. The chain couples TRBV5-6 to TRBJ1-1; 7 bases agree with TRBD1. The source of this sequence is a man in his forties or fifties with active or convalescent COVID-19. Sequenced sample: peripheral blood. The CDR3, as DNA: TGTGCCAGCCGCAGGGACAGTAGAATTTACACTGAAGCTTTCTTT. This translates into CASRRDSRIYTEAFF. Combining the CDR3 with reference TRBV5-6 and TRBJ1-1 gives the whole variable domain DAGVTQSPTHLIKTRGQQVTLRCSPKSGHDTVSWYQQALGQGPQFIFQYYEEEERQRGNFPDRFSGHQFPNYSSELNVNALLLGDSALYLCASRRDSRIYTEAFFGQGTRLTVV.